This T cell receptor beta chain was sequenced during a study of T cell repertoires in cytomegalovirus infection. Across the study: Matching HLA type, along with CMV infection, was indicated by public TCR beta signatures. Findings and caveats of the study: Identification of carriers of CMV plus the relevant HLA was achieved through cumulative public TCR beta family frequency. HLA-C-restricted CMV-specific TCR beta clonotypes were dominant in the ex vivo response.

Via MiXCR, TCRdb re-called the reads, giving one row per CDR3 protein. Here the sample spans some 270,000 distinct CDR3 sequences, over 15% being singletons. As regards this clonotype: The target antigen is unknown.

The sequenced sample consisted of CD8+ T cells from PBMCs. The sequence derives from a human donor in good health (CMV status not recorded). Some clones in this sample may be carry-over from other donors' samples.

DNA for the CDR3: TGCAGCGTTGATCGGGACAGAGGGACGCCAAATCAGCCCCAGCATTTT. As protein: CSVDRDRGTPNQPQHF. The chain has TRBV29-1 and TRBJ1-5, with 7 nucleotides matching TRBD1. Germline lookup yields CDR1 SQVTM and CDR2 ANQGSEA. The junction had 12 bases not matched to a gene; V was cut back by 3 bases and J by 4 bases. CDR3 length: 16 residues.